This T cell receptor (beta chain) derives from a study of cytomegalovirus exposure and HLA in healthy donors. Study outcomes and limitations: DRB1 had the most TCR associations and HLA-C the fewest, a later analysis found, with rates varying by HLA locus. Researchers left out some V segments, among them TRBV6-2 and TRBV6-3, as indistinguishable.

Comment on this clone: Its antigen is unknown. An end of the junction does not agree with germline; a read error may underlie this.

All the people who gave samples were healthy bone marrow donors. These donors counted as nominally healthy when sampled, but unrecorded immune exposures were likely. Germline loops: CDR1 LNHNV, CDR2 YYDKDF (reference sequence). The CDR3 extends over 15 amino acids. The PCR employed 60 Vbeta primers together with 13 Jbeta primers. Sequencing used immunoSEQ multiplex PCR; TCRdb keeps in-frame clones, though not all of them. The sample has some 130,000 clones; approximately 80% are singletons. The TCR was taken from a male donor in good health and CMV-seropositive. Sequencing input: PBMCs. This chain joins TRBV15 and TRBJ1-1; the match to TRBD1 covers 9 bases. This CDR3 is CATSISRDRATEALF. CDR3 nucleotide sequence: TGTGCCACCAGCATATCCCGGGACAGGGCCACTGAAGCTCTCTTT.